This T cell receptor beta chain was profiled in a study of T cell responses to AZD1222 COVID-19 vaccine (dated by TCRdb to the early 2020s). Describing the broader study: TCR sequencing was performed for about 250 trial participants, of whom around 200 were given two doses of AZD1222 and around 25 were given two doses of MenACWY control vaccine. Trial participants were enrolled into age subgroups of 18-55, 56-69 and 70-plus years, which contained about 150, 28 and 57 TCR-sequenced participants, respectively.

The CDR3 regions of human TCRbeta chains were subjected to immunosequencing. For the original study's pipeline: TCRs in the repertoires were matched against a reference library of SARS-CoV-2-specific TCRs that had been generated with the MIRA antigen-specificity platform. Breadth was defined as the fraction of unique TCRs that were SARS-CoV-2-associated, and depth was defined as the fraction of total T cells that were SARS-CoV-2-associated. Using the MIRA data, every spike-specific TCR was mapped to the spike region that the TCR reacted to and assigned to either a CD4 or a CD8 class. Log10-transformed breadth and depth values were compared by one-way ANOVA with Sidak's multiple comparisons tests. TCRdb's version of the immuneACCESS table is confined to in-frame rearrangements and falls short of the full clone set. An unresolved V gene accounts for under half of the shortfall where checked; the remainder is of unknown origin. Clonal size and the V and J genes are those of that table, whereas D and trimming came from the DNA. This sample gives approximately 270,000 clones in total; 85% to 95% of them show up just once. The top ten constitute around 0.6% of the sample.

Study-level results and caveats: In the small 56-69-year group, the increase in depth fell short of significance, most likely because of low power. Conclusions about previously exposed vaccinees are limited because only five to seven AZD1222 recipients were SARS-CoV-2 seropositive at baseline. Participants were mostly white British and included more females than males, and it was suggested by the authors that clonal diversity may have been underestimated. After two AZD1222 doses, both the breadth and the depth of spike-specific TCRs were significantly higher than at day 0 and than in MenACWY recipients. Nearly half of unique spike-specific TCRs reportedly recognized epitopes outside regions mutated in the B.1.351 and B.1.1.7 variants. Vaccine-associated CD4 TCRs spanned the whole spike protein, with dominant responses in regions 160-218 and 743-854. No day 14 peak-response samples were available, so repertoires were characterized only after the peak T cell response.

This specimen's time point label, interpreted: about 28 days (+/-7) after the second vaccine dose. AZD1222 recipients with second doses at about 4 weeks or about 12 weeks were pooled, because spike-specific TCR depth and breadth did not differ between schedules. The vaccinee samples were drawn from two UK trials, COV001 and COV002, one of which was a single-blind randomized controlled phase 2/3 trial testing AZD1222 (ChAdOx1 nCoV-19) in healthy adults. Trial participant PBMC samples were collected at day 0 and day 28 after the second dose for TCRbeta chain sequencing. Turning to this clone: Its antigen is currently not known. Base-call qualities are not available, and no considerably larger clone is one nucleotide away.

This sample comprised peripheral blood, obtained 28 days after the second AZD1222 dose. The source is an adult who received the AZD1222 COVID-19 vaccine.

The CDR3 protein sequence reads: CASSLWGGGDTQYF. The nucleotide sequence is given as TGTGCCAGCAGCTTGTGGGGGGGAGGAGATACGCAGTATTTT. In this chain, TRBV5-6 is recombined with TRBJ2-3; the junction holds 7 bases that match TRBD2. Spanning cysteine to phenylalanine, the CDR3 consists of 14 amino acids. The CDR3 DNA has 42 bases and is translated from base 1. From the germline V gene, CDR1 is SGHDT and CDR2 is YYEEEE. Unmatched junction bases come to 4, with V trimmed by 1 base and J by 5 bases.